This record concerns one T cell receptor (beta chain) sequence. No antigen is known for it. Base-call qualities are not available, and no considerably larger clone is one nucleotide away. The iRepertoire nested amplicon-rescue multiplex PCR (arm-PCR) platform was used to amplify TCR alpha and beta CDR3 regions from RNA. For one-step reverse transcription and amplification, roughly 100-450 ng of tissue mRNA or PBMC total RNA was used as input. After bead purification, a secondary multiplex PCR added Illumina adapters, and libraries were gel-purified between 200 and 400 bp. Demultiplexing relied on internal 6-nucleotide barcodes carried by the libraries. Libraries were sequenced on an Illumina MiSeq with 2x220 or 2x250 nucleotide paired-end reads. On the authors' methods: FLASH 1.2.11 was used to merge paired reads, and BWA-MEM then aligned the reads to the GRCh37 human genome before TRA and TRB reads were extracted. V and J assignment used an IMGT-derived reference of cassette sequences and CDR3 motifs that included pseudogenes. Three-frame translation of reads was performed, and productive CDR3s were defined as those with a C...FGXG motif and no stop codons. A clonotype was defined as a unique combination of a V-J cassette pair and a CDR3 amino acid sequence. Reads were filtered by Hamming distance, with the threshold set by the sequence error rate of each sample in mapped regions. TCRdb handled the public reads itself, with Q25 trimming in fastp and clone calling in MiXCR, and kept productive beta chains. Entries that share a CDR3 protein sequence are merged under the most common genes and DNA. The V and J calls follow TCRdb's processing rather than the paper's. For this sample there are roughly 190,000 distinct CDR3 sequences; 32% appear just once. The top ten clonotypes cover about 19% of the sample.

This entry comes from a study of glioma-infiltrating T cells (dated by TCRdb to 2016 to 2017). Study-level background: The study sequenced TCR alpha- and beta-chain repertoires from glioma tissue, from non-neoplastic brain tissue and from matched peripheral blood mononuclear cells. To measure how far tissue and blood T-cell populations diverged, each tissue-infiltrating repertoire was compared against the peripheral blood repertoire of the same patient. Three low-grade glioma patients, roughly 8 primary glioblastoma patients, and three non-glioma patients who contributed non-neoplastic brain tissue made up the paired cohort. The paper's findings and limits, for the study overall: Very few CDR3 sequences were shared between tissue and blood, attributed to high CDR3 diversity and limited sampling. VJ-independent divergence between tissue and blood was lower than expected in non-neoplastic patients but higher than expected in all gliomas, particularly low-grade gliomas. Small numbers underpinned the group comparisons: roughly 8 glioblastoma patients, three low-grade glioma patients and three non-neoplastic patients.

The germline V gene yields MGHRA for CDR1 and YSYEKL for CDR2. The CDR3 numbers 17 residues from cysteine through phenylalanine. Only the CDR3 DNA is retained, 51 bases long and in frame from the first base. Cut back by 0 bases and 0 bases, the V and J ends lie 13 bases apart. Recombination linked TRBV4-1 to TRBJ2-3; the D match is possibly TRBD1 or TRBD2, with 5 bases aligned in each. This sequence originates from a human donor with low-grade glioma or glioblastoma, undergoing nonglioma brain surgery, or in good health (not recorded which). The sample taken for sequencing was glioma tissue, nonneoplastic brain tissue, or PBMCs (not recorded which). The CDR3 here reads CASSQDLGATSTDTQYF. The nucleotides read TGCGCCAGCAGCCAAGACCTCGGGGCCACTAGCACAGATACGCAGTATTTT.